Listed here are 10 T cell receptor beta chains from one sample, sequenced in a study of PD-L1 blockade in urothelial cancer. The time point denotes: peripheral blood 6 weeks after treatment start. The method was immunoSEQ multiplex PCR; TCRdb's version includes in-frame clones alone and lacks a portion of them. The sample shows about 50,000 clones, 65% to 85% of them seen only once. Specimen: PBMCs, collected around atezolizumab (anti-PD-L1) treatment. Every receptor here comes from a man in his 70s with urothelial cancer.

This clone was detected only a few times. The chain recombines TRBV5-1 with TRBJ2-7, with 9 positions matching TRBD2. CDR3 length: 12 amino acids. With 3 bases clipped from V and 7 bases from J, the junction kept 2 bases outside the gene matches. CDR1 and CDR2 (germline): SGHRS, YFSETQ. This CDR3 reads CASSWREGEQYF. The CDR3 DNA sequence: TGCGCCAGCAGCTGGCGGGAGGGGGAGCAGTACTTC.

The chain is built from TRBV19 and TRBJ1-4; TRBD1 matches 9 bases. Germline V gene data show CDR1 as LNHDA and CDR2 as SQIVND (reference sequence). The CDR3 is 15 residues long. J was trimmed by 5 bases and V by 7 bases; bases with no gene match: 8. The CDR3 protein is CASNAAGTGNEKLFF. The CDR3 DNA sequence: TGTGCCAGTAACGCCGCCGGGACAGGGAATGAAAAACTGTTTTTT. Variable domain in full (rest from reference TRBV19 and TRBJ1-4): DGGITQSPKYLFRKEGQNVTLSCEQNLNHDAMYWYRQDPGQGLRLIYYSQIVNDFQKGDIAEGYSVSREKKESFPLTVTSAQKNPTAFYLCASNAAGTGNEKLFFGSGTQLSVL.

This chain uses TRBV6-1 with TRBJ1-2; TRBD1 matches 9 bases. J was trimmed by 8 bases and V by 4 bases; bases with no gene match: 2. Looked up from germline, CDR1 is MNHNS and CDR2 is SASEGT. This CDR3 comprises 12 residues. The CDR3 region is CASSGGTGGYTF. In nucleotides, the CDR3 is TGTGCCAGCAGTGGGGGGACAGGGGGCTACACCTTC.

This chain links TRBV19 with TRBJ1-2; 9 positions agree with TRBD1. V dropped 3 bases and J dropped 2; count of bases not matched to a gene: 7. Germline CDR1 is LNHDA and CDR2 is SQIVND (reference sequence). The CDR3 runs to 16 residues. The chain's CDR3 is CASSINLGQGNYGYTF. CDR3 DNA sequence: TGTGCCAGTAGTATTAATCTGGGACAGGGAAACTATGGCTACACCTTC. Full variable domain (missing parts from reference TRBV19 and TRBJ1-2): DGGITQSPKYLFRKEGQNVTLSCEQNLNHDAMYWYRQDPGQGLRLIYYSQIVNDFQKGDIAEGYSVSREKKESFPLTVTSAQKNPTAFYLCASSINLGQGNYGYTFGSGTRLTVV.

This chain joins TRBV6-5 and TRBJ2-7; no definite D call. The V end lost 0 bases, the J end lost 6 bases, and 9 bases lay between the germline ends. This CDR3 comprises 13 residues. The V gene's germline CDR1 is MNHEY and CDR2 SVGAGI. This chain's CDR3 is CASSYSLSGEQYF. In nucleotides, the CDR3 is TGTGCCAGCAGTTACTCCCTTTCGGGCGAGCAGTACTTC.

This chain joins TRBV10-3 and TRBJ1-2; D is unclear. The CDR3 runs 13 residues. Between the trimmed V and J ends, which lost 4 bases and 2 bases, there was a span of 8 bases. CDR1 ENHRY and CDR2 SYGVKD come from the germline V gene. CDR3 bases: TGTGCCATCAGTGGGGCCCAGAACTATGGCTACACCTTC. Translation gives CAISGAQNYGYTF.

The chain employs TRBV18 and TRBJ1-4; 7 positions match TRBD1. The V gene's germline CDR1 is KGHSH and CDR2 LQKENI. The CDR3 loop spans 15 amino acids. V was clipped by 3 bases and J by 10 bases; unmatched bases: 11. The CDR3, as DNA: TGTGCCAGCTCACCCGACGGGATGAAGGGGGCAAAACTGTTTTTT. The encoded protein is CASSPDGMKGAKLFF.

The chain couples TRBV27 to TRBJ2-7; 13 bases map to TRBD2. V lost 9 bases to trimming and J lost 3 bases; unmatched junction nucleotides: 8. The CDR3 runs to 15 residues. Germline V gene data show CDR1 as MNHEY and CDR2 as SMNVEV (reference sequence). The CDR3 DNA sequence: TGTGCCAGTAGACTAGCGGGAGGCCCGTTCTACGAGCAGTACTTC. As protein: CASRLAGGPFYEQYF.

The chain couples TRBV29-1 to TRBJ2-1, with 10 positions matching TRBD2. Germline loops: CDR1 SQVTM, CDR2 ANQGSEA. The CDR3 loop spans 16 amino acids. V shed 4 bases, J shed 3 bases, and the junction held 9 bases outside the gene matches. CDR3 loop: CSVVGVTSGNYNEQFF. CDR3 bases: TGCAGCGTTGTGGGGGTCACTAGCGGGAACTACAATGAGCAGTTCTTC.

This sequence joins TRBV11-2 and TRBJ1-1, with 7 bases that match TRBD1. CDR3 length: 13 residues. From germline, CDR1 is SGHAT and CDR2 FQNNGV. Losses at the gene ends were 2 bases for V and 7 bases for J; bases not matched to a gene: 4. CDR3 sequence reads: CASSLQGGIEAFF. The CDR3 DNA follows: TGTGCCAGCAGCTTACAGGGGGGAATTGAAGCTTTCTTT.